These 16 T cell receptor beta chains share one sample of origin, sequenced in a study of OX40 agonist ivuxolimab in advanced cancers. Library preparation was by the immunoSEQ multiplex PCR assay. Held by TCRdb, this immuneACCESS table contains in-frame sequences only and omits some clones. Under half of the omission traces to an unresolved V gene where checked; the cause of the rest is unknown. The sample data list more than 12,000 clones, and under 95% of these were observed just once. The ten largest account for around a fifth of the sample. Sample: CD4+ or CD8+ T cells sorted from blood, taken in a trial of the OX40 agonist ivuxolimab. These receptor sequences come from an adult with an advanced solid tumor such as melanoma, head and neck, liver or kidney cancer.

V and J are TRBV18 and TRBJ1-2, with D unresolved. The germline CDR1 and CDR2 sequences are KGHSH and LQKENI. This CDR3 region has 15 residues. V lost 0 bases and J 8 bases, leaving 16 bases between the germline ends. CDR3 region: CASSPPGPAPWGYTF. The DNA for the CDR3 is TGTGCCAGCTCACCACCCGGGCCGGCCCCGTGGGGCTACACCTTC. The whole variable domain, filled in from reference TRBV18 and TRBJ1-2, reads NAGVMQNPRHLVRRRGQEARLRCSPMKGHSHVYWYRQLPEEGLKFMVYLQKENIIDESGMPKERFSAEFPKEGPSILRIQQVVRGDSAAYFCASSPPGPAPWGYTFGSGTRLTVV.

This clone was detected once. The V and J genes are TRBV5-1 and TRBJ2-3; a weak D match, TRBD1 (6 bases). The CDR3 spans 15 residues. Germline CDR1 reads SGHRS; CDR2 reads YFSETQ. The V end was cut by 4 bases, the J end by 2 bases, with 14 bases between. The CDR3 is CASSQQGFPTDTQYF. CDR3 coding DNA: TGCGCCAGCAGCCAACAGGGATTCCCCACAGATACGCAGTATTTT.

CDR3 protein: CASSPTSGGTDTQYF. The CDR3 coding sequence is TGTGCCAGCAGTCCGACTAGCGGGGGCACAGATACGCAGTATTTT. This chain links TRBV7-3 with TRBJ2-3; 11 positions agree with TRBD2. Germline CDR1 and CDR2: SGHTA and FQGTGA. V was clipped by 6 bases and J by 1 base; unmatched bases: 3. This CDR3 is 15 amino acids long.

V is TRBV7-3 and J is TRBJ2-5, with D possibly TRBD1 on 5 matching bases. V gave up 5 bases and J gave up 7 bases, with 20 bases separating them. Germline V gene data show CDR1 as SGHTA and CDR2 as FQGTGA. This CDR3 comprises 15 residues. In DNA, the CDR3 is TGTGCCAGCAGCGCCGACAGCCTTGCTCGAGGGACCCAGTACTTC. Encoded protein: CASSADSLARGTQYF.

V and J are TRBV6-6 and TRBJ1-1, with D unresolved. The CDR3 length is 14 residues. V gave up 4 bases and J gave up 4 bases, with 13 bases separating them. CDR1 is MNHNY, CDR2 SVGAGI, per germline (reference sequence). CDR3 in amino acids: CASSLEGGGTEAFF. CDR3 in DNA: TGTGCCAGCAGTTTAGAGGGAGGCGGCACTGAAGCTTTCTTT.

V is TRBV11-3 and J is TRBJ2-1; 11 nucleotides match TRBD1. Germline V lookup: CDR1 SGHNT, CDR2 YENEEA. CDR3 length: 14 residues. J gave up 9 bases and V 5 bases, and 6 bases lay outside the gene matches. CDR3 sequence: CASSPPGTGGEQFF. CDR3 nucleotides: TGTGCCAGCAGCCCCCCAGGGACAGGGGGTGAGCAGTTCTTC.

The chain links TRBV28 to TRBJ1-1, with TRBD1 matching over 9 bases. Germline V gene data show CDR1 as MDHEN and CDR2 as SYDVKM. The junction had 11 bases not matched to a gene; V was cut back by 5 bases and J by 1 base. The CDR3 covers 17 residues. CDR3 coding DNA: TGTGCCAGCAGTGTGGAGATACCGGGACAGGGGAACACTGAAGCTTTCTTT. It yields the protein CASSVEIPGQGNTEAFF.

This chain uses TRBV9 with TRBJ2-3; no clear D gene. Germline V gives CDR1 SGDLS, CDR2 YYNGEE. V was clipped by 4 bases and J by 2 bases, with 5 bases between them. This CDR3 is 12 amino acids long. The CDR3 DNA is TGTGCCAGCAGCCCTTACACAGATACGCAGTATTTT. Translated, it gives CASSPYTDTQYF.

The chain combines TRBV6-6 with TRBJ1-5, with no clear D. The CDR3 totals 16 residues. V lost 0 bases and J 1 base, leaving 10 bases between the germline ends. Germline CDR1 MNHNY, CDR2 SVGAGI (reference sequence). The DNA of the CDR3 is TGTGCCAGCAGTTACTCCCCCGGACTGAGCAATCAGCCCCAGCATTTT. As protein: CASSYSPGLSNQPQHF.

This sequence joins TRBV9 and TRBJ1-2, with D uncertain. Trimming left V 0 bases short and J 0 bases short, with 6 bases between. The CDR3 is made up of 14 amino acids. Germline CDR1 and CDR2: SGDLS and YYNGEE. The CDR3 DNA sequence: TGTGCCAGCAGCGTAGCGGAGGCTAACTATGGCTACACCTTC. Translated: CASSVAEANYGYTF.

The J gene is TRBJ2-3, the V gene TRBV4-3, with no clear D. The CDR3 is 16 residues long. CDR1 LGHNA and CDR2 YSLEER come from the germline V gene. V lost 0 bases, J lost 3 bases, and 13 bases lay in between. CDR3 in amino acids: CASSQEDQPGTDTQYF. CDR3 nucleotide sequence: TGCGCCAGCAGCCAAGAGGACCAACCTGGGACAGATACGCAGTATTTT.

The V call is TRBV6-1, the J call TRBJ1-6; D ambiguous. V was clipped by 4 bases and J by 9 bases, with 13 bases between them. CDR1 MNHNS and CDR2 SASEGT come from the germline V gene. The CDR3 extends over 14 amino acids. CDR3 amino acids: CASSVTPTFSPLHF. CDR3 bases: TGTGCCAGCAGTGTGACCCCTACTTTTTCACCCCTCCACTTT.

The chain has TRBV7-2 and TRBJ2-7, with 9 bases fitting TRBD2. The CDR3 consists of 14 residues. The V gene's germline CDR1 is SGHTA and CDR2 FQGNSA. The junction had 5 bases not matched to a gene; V was cut back by 4 bases and J by 4 bases. CDR3 amino acids: CASSSGLARYEQYF. The CDR3 DNA follows: TGTGCCAGCAGCTCCGGACTAGCGAGGTACGAGCAGTACTTC.

As to this clone: At one end, the junction sequence differs from germline, possibly due to a read error. The chain employs TRBV28 and TRBJ1-2, with D possibly matching TRBD1 (5 bases). CDR1 and CDR2 (germline): MDHEN, SYDVKM. This CDR3 is built from 15 residues. Written as DNA, the CDR3 is TGTGCCACCAGTAACTACGGACACTCAAACAATGGCTACACCTTC. It translates to CATSNYGHSNNGYTF.

The V call is TRBV15, the J call TRBJ2-1; D unresolved. The germline V and J ends were trimmed by 3 bases and 6 bases, with 3 bases remaining between them. The CDR3 extends over 11 amino acids. Germline assignment: CDR1 LNHNV and CDR2 YYDKDF (reference sequence). CDR3 in DNA: TGTGCCACCAGCAGGCCCAATGAGCAGTTCTTC. This sequence encodes CATSRPNEQFF.

The V and J genes are TRBV27 and TRBJ2-2; 7 bases match TRBD1. V shed 7 bases and J 2 bases; nucleotides not matched to a gene: 7. Germline CDR1 is MNHEY and CDR2 is SMNVEV (reference sequence). The CDR3 runs 15 residues. Here the CDR3 DNA reads TGTGCCAGCACACCGGGACAGACAAACACCGGGGAGCTGTTTTTT. Amino acid sequence: CASTPGQTNTGELFF.